Detailed here is one T cell receptor beta chain. No antigen is known for it. The sample originates from a study of tumor and adjacent non-tumor tissue in lung cancer. Whole-study context: Aged roughly 30 to 85 years, patients included roughly eleven men and roughly 5 women with stage I to III disease.

Findings and caveats of the study: Tumor tissue had significantly higher TCR diversity than normal lung.

The library came from three nested PCR rounds adapted from ARM-PCR protocols. TCRdb redid the calling of the multiplex PCR reads with MiXCR, one entry per CDR3 protein. The table includes about 110,000 distinct CDR3 sequences, 84% detected once. Germline lookup yields CDR1 MNHEY and CDR2 SVGEGT. The CDR3 contains 17 residues. The template was RNA from unsorted bulk tissue. Between August and November 2014, newly diagnosed, chemotherapy-naive lung cancer patients underwent thoracic surgery in China. The sample taken for sequencing was lung tumor tissue. The chain has TRBV6-2 or TRBV6-3 and TRBJ2-3, with D unresolved. The end of the DNA is better explained by TRBJ2-7, so the J call may be wrong. The TCR sequence derives from a man between 65 and 85 years old with non-small cell lung cancer. The CDR3, as DNA: TGTGCCAGCAGTTACCCGATGACAATAGGCCACCAGGATACGCAGTACTTC. It is translated as CASSYPMTIGHQDTQYF.